A single sample is the source of the 26 T cell receptor beta chains below, sequenced in a study of long-term antiretroviral therapy in people with HIV. Runs used v3.0 of the immunoSEQ assay and were done at survey level. Method: immunoSEQ multiplex PCR; TCRdb's copy keeps in-frame clones and lacks some. The sample lists 8,500 to 14,000 clones, around 89% occurring once. Sequences were derived from unsorted PBMCs, sampled 0.2 years before starting antiretroviral therapy. These receptors originate from a woman aged 40 to 50 with HIV.

This chain joins TRBV6-6 and TRBJ1-1, with 10 bases that match TRBD1. Per germline, CDR1 MNHNY and CDR2 SVGAGI (reference sequence). After removal of 6 bases from V and 4 bases from J, the junction contained 11 bases not matched to a gene. The CDR3 is 16 residues long. The CDR3 nucleotides read TGTGCCAGCAGCCCCGGACAGGGGGGCGTTACCACTGAAGCTTTCTTT. Its protein product is CASSPGQGGVTTEAFF.

This sequence joins TRBV12-5 and TRBJ2-2; 7 bases are a match to TRBD1. The germline CDR1 and CDR2 sequences are LGHNT and FRNRAP. The length of the CDR3 is 16 residues. With 5 bases clipped from V and 2 bases from J, the junction kept 8 bases outside the gene matches. The chain's CDR3 is CASGRSRDRNTGELFF. The CDR3 DNA sequence: TGTGCTAGTGGTAGAAGCCGGGACAGAAACACCGGGGAGCTGTTTTTT.

The chain recombines TRBV5-1 with TRBJ2-3, with 9 positions matching TRBD1. Trimming took 3 bases from V and 4 from J; bases not matched to a gene: 3. The CDR3 is made up of 14 amino acids. From germline, CDR1 is SGHRS and CDR2 YFSETQ. CDR3 bases: TGCGCCAGCAGCTCAGGACAGGGGCCAGATACGCAGTATTTT. Encoded protein: CASSSGQGPDTQYF.

This clone has a single count. The J gene is TRBJ2-7, the V gene TRBV4-3; D might be TRBD2 (5 bases). Germline lookup yields CDR1 LGHNA and CDR2 YSLEER. Deletions cut 0 bases from V and 3 bases from J, with 12 bases between. CDR3 length: 15 residues. Here the CDR3 DNA reads TGCGCCAGCAGCCAAGAGCGCGGAGCGGTCTACGAGCAGTACTTC. Translation: CASSQERGAVYEQYF.

The chain is built from TRBV27 and TRBJ2-7; tentative D call: TRBD1 (6 bases). CDR1 is MNHEY and CDR2 is SMNVEV in the germline V gene (reference sequence). V was clipped by 7 bases and J by 2 bases, with 18 bases between them. The length of the CDR3 is 15 residues. The CDR3 DNA reads TGTGCCAGCAACCCAGGGGTGAGCGACCCCTACGAGCAGTACTTC. It encodes CASNPGVSDPYEQYF.

V and J are TRBV6-1 and TRBJ1-5; D is uncertain. V lost 4 bases to trimming and J lost 0 bases, with 19 bases between them. Germline-derived CDR1 and CDR2 are MNHNS and SASEGT. This CDR3 is built from 18 residues. Written as DNA, the CDR3 is TGTGCCAGCAGTGGGCTAATCGAGGAAGGATTTAGCAATCAGCCCCAGCATTTT. This gives the protein CASSGLIEEGFSNQPQHF.

The chain recombines TRBV14 with TRBJ2-1; 10 bases line up with TRBD1. The CDR3 totals 16 residues. Germline V gene lookup returns CDR1 SGHDN and CDR2 FVKESK. With 2 bases clipped from V and 4 bases from J, the junction kept 5 bases outside the gene matches. This chain's CDR3 is CASSQMRGQGYNEQFF. Written as DNA, the CDR3 is TGTGCCAGCAGCCAAATGAGGGGACAGGGGTACAATGAGCAGTTCTTC.

This chain uses TRBV5-1 with TRBJ1-5, with 9 bases identical to TRBD1. The CDR3 consists of 16 residues. V shed 4 bases, J shed 3 bases, and the junction held 8 bases outside the gene matches. CDR1 is SGHRS and CDR2 is YFSETQ in the germline V gene. CDR3 sequence (DNA): TGCGCCAGCAGCCCGGACGGGACAGGGAACAATCAGCCCCAGCATTTT. It encodes CASSPDGTGNNQPQHF.

The chain joins TRBV25-1 to TRBJ1-1; D is ambiguous. The length of the CDR3 is 13 residues. The germline gives CDR1 MGHDK, CDR2 SYGVNS. Trimming left V 0 bases short and J 2 bases short, with 4 bases between. The CDR3: CASSEYGNTEAFF. CDR3 coding DNA: TGTGCCAGCAGTGAATATGGTAACACTGAAGCTTTCTTT.

The chain carries TRBV7-3 and TRBJ1-3; D perhaps matches TRBD1 (6 bases). Germline V CDR1 and CDR2: SGHTA, FQGTGA. V was clipped by 8 bases and J by 4 bases, with 15 bases between them. CDR3 length: 14 amino acids. The CDR3 loop is CASLIPGAGNTIYF. In nucleotides, the CDR3 is TGTGCCAGCCTAATCCCGGGGGCCGGAAACACCATATATTTT.

This chain joins TRBV4-2 and TRBJ2-1; a possible D gene is TRBD2 (5 bases). CDR3 size: 16 residues. CDR1 LGHNA and CDR2 YNFKEQ come from the germline V gene. V lost 2 bases and J lost 4, with 15 bases in between. CDR3 nucleotides: TGTGCCAGCAGCCAAAATCTAGCACTAGTTTACAATGAGCAGTTCTTC. This sequence encodes CASSQNLALVYNEQFF.

The chain links TRBV18 to TRBJ1-1; 8 bases match TRBD1. From germline, CDR1 is KGHSH and CDR2 LQKENI. The CDR3 spans 14 residues. After removal of 5 bases from V and 1 base from J, the junction contained 3 bases not matched to a gene. The CDR3, as DNA: TGTGCCAGCTCAAAGACAGGGGAGAACACTGAAGCTTTCTTT. This codes for CASSKTGENTEAFF.

V and J are TRBV19 and TRBJ2-3; the D gene is possibly TRBD2 (6 bases). Trimming pared 1 base from V and 4 bases from J, leaving 9 bases between. The CDR3 has 14 residues. Germline CDR1 and CDR2: LNHDA and SQIVND (reference sequence). CDR3 bases: TGTGCCAGTAGTATAGTGGGGGGTGCAGATACGCAGTATTTT. This encodes CASSIVGGADTQYF.

The gene calls are TRBV9 and TRBJ2-3, with a weak D call TRBD2 (6 bases). This CDR3 contains 15 residues. CDR1 and CDR2 (germline): SGDLS, YYNGEE. The V and J ends lost 0 bases and 2 bases respectively, with 10 bases between them. The CDR3 DNA sequence: TGTGCCAGCAGCGTAGCTGCTAGCGTCACAGATACGCAGTATTTT. It is translated as CASSVAASVTDTQYF.

This clone was seen just once. The chain couples TRBV21-1 to TRBJ1-5. TRBV21-1 is a documented pseudogene. This CDR3 region has 15 residues. In DNA, the CDR3 is TGTGCCAGCAGCAATGGGGGGGGCGGGAGTCAGCCCCAGCATTTT. It specifies CASSNGGGGSQPQHF.

This clone was counted a single time. V is TRBV27 and J is TRBJ1-6; D gene unclear. V lost 0 bases to trimming and J lost 4 bases, with 7 bases between them. This CDR3 is built from 15 residues. Germline lookup yields CDR1 MNHEY and CDR2 SMNVEV (reference sequence). CDR3 region: CASSLSGDYNSPLHF. In DNA form, the CDR3 reads TGTGCCAGCAGTTTATCTGGAGATTATAATTCACCCCTCCACTTT.

Here the CDR3 reads CASSYDSNQPQHF. Written as DNA, the CDR3 is TGTGCCAGCAGTTACGACAGCAATCAGCCCCAGCATTTT. The chain joins TRBV6-4 to TRBJ1-5; D remains ambiguous. Germline V CDR1 and CDR2: MRHNA, SNTAGT. There are 13 residues in the CDR3. Trimming cost V 5 bases and J 1 base, with 6 bases left between them.

The V gene is TRBV2, the J gene TRBJ1-2, with D perhaps matching TRBD1 (6 bases). The CDR3 covers 13 residues. Trimming took off 7 bases at V and 3 bases at J, with 12 bases between the two ends. Germline lookup yields CDR1 SNHLY and CDR2 FYNNEI. The CDR3 protein is CASKGTGYYGYTF. CDR3 bases: TGTGCCAGCAAGGGAACAGGGTACTATGGCTACACCTTC.

V and J are TRBV15 and TRBJ1-6; D might be TRBD1 (6 bases). Germline V gene lookup returns CDR1 LNHNV and CDR2 YYDKDF (reference sequence). V lost 0 bases and J lost 7, with 10 bases in between. CDR3 length equals 15 residues. The CDR3 region has the DNA TGTGCCACCAGCAGAGATGAGGGGGGAAATTCACCCCTCCACTTT. Protein sequence: CATSRDEGGNSPLHF.

The chain couples TRBV4-1 to TRBJ2-5, with TRBD1 matching over 7 bases. The CDR3 consists of 17 residues. The ends lost 0 bases at V and 1 base at J; junction bases unmatched: 8. Germline-derived CDR1 and CDR2 are MGHRA and YSYEKL. CDR3 loop: CASSQDGPGTAQETQYF. For the CDR3, the DNA is TGCGCCAGCAGCCAAGATGGCCCCGGGACAGCCCAAGAGACCCAGTACTTC.

The chain joins TRBV7-9 to TRBJ2-5; possibly TRBD1 or TRBD2 for D (5 bases each). The CDR3 is 16 amino acids. CDR1 and CDR2 (germline): SEHNR, FQNEAQ (reference sequence). V lost 2 bases and J lost 1, with 14 bases in between. CDR3 residues: CASSLFGPGPQETQYF. The CDR3 DNA reads as TGTGCCAGCAGCTTATTTGGTCCGGGGCCCCAAGAGACCCAGTACTTC. Combining the CDR3 with reference TRBV7-9 and TRBJ2-5 gives the whole variable domain DTGVSQNPRHKITKRGQNVTFRCDPISEHNRLYWYRQTLGQGPEFLTYFQNEAQLEKSRLLSDRFSAERPKGSFSTLEIQRTEQGDSAMYLCASSLFGPGPQETQYFGPGTRLLVL.

This chain connects TRBV29-1 to TRBJ1-3; 7 nucleotides match TRBD1. The length of the CDR3 is 14 residues. Germline V lookup: CDR1 SQVTM, CDR2 ANQGSEA. V dropped 4 bases and J dropped 0; count of bases not matched to a gene: 3. The CDR3 coding sequence is TGCAGCGTTGCGGGACAGACCTCTGGAAACACCATATATTTT. Translated: CSVAGQTSGNTIYF.

The chain has TRBV2 and TRBJ1-1, with no clear D. The CDR3 contains 14 residues. Trimming removed 4 bases from V and 4 bases from J, with 13 bases in between. CDR1 is SNHLY and CDR2 is FYNNEI in the germline V gene. For the CDR3, the DNA is TGTGCCAGCAGTGGAGAGTATGAGGGCACTGAAGCTTTCTTT. Residues: CASSGEYEGTEAFF.

This rearrangement joins TRBV14 to TRBJ2-2; D might be TRBD1 (5 bases). The CDR3 spans 16 residues. V was clipped by 7 bases and J by 2 bases, with 17 bases between them. Germline CDR1 SGHDN, CDR2 FVKESK. CDR3 DNA sequence: TGTGCCAGCACCAACCAAACAGGCTATAACACCGGGGAGCTGTTTTTT. Protein sequence: CASTNQTGYNTGELFF.

The genes are TRBV28 and TRBJ1-1, with 7 bases identical to TRBD1. CDR1 and CDR2 from the germline V gene are MDHEN and SYDVKM. V trimming: 4 bases; J trimming: 0 bases; junction bases outside the gene matches: 11. This CDR3 region has 17 residues. CDR3 DNA: TGTGCCAGCAGTTCACCGGGACAGTTAATTATGAACACTGAAGCTTTCTTT. This sequence encodes CASSSPGQLIMNTEAFF.

This chain links TRBV5-1 with TRBJ1-1, with TRBD1 as a possible D gene (6 bases). Germline values: CDR1 SGHRS, CDR2 YFSETQ. The V gene lost 0 bases and the J gene lost 0 bases, with 6 bases spanning the gap. The CDR3 loop spans 14 amino acids. CDR3 residues: CASSLGTVNTEAFF. CDR3 nucleotides: TGCGCCAGCAGCTTGGGGACAGTGAACACTGAAGCTTTCTTT.